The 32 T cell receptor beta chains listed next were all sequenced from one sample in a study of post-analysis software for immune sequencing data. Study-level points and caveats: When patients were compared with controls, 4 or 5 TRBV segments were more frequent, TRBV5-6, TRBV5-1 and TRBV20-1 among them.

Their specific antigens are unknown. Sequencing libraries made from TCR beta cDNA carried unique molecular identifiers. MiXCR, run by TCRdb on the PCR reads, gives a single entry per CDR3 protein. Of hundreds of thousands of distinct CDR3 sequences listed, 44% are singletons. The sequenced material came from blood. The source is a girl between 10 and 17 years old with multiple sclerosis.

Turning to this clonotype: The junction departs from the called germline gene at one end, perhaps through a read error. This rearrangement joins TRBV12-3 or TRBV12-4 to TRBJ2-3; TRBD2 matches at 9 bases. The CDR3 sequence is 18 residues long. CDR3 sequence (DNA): TGTGCCAGCAGTTTACGGCTAGCGGGGCCCGGAAGCGCAGATATGCAGTATTTT. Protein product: CASSLRLAGPGSADMQYF.

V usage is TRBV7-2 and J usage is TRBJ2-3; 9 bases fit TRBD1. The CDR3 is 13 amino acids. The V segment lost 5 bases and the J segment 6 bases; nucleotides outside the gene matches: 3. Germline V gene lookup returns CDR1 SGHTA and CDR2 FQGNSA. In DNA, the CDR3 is TGTGCCAGCAGCCGAGACAGGGGGGATACGCAGTATTTT. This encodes CASSRDRGDTQYF.

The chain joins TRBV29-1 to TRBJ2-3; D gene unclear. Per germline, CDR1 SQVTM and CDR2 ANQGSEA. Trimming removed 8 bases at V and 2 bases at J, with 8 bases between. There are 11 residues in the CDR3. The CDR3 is CSLSNTDTQYF. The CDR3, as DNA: TGCAGCCTCTCCAACACAGATACGCAGTATTTT.

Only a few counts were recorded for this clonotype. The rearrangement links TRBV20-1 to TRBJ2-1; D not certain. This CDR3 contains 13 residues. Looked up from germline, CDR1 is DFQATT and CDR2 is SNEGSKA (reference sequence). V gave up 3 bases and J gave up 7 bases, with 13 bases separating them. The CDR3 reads CSASGRIGNEQFF. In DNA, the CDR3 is TGCAGTGCTAGCGGCAGGATAGGGAATGAGCAGTTCTTC.

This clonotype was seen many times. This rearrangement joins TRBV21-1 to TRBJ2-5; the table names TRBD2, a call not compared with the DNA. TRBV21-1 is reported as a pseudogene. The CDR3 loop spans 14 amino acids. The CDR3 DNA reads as TGTGCCAGCAGCAAAGCGCGAGGGAGAGAGACCCAGTACTTC. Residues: CASSKARGRETQYF.

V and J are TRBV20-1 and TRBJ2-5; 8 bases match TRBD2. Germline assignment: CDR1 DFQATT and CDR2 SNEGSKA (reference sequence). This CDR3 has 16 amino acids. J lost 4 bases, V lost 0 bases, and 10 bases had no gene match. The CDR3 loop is CSARDRFPSGLETQYF. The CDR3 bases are TGCAGTGCTAGAGATCGGTTCCCTAGCGGGCTAGAGACCCAGTACTTC.

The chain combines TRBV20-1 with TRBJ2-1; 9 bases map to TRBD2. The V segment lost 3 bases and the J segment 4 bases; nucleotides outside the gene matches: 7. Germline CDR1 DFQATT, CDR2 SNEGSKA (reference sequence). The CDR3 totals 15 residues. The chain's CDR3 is CSASELAGPYNEQFF. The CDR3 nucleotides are TGCAGTGCTAGTGAACTAGCGGGCCCTTACAATGAGCAGTTCTTC.

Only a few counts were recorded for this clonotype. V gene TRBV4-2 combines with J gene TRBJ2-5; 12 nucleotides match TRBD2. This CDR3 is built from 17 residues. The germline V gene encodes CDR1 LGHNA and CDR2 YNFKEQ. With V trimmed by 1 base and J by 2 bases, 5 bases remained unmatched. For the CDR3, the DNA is TGTGCCAGCAGCCAAGTCCTAGCGGGGGGGTTGCAAGAGACCCAGTACTTC. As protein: CASSQVLAGGLQETQYF.

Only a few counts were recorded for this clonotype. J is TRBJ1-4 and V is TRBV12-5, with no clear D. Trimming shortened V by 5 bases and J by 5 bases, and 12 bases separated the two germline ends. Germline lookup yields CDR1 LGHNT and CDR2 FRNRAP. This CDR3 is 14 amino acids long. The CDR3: CASGPGSINEKLFF. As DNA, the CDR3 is TGTGCTAGTGGTCCCGGATCGATAAATGAAAAACTGTTTTTT.

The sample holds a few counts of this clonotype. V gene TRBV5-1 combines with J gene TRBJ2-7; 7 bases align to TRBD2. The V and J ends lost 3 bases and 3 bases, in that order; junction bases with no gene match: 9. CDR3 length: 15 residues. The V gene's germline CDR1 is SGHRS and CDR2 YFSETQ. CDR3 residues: CASSSTMTGGYEQYF. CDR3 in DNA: TGCGCCAGCAGCTCCACTATGACGGGGGGCTACGAGCAGTACTTC.

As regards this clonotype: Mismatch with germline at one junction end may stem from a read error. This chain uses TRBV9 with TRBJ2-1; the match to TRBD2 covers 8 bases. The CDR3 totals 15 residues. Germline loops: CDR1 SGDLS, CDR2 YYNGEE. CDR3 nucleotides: TGTGCCAGCAACGTAAGCGGGGGCGATTACAGTGAGCAGTTCTTC. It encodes CASNVSGGDYSEQFF.

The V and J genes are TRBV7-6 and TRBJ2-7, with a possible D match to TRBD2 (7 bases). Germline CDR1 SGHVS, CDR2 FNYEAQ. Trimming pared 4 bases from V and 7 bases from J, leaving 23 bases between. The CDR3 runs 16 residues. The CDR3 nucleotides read TGTGCCAGCAGCTCTTCTCCTGCGGGGGCGACGTGGGAGCAGTACTTC. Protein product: CASSSSPAGATWEQYF. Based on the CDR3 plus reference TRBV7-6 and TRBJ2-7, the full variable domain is GAGVSQSPRYKVTKRGQDVALRCDPISGHVSLYWYRQALGQGPEFLTYFNYEAQQDKSGLPNDRFSAERPEGSISTLTIQRTEQRDSAMYRCASSSSPAGATWEQYFGPGTRLTVT.

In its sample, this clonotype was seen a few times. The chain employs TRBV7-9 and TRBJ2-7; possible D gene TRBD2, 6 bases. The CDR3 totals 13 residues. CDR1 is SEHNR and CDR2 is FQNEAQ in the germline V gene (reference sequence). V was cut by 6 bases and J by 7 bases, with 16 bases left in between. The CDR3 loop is CASRLALLGEQYF. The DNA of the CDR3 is TGTGCCAGCAGGCTAGCGTTGCTAGGGGAGCAGTACTTC. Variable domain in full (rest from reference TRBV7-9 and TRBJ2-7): DTGVSQNPRHKITKRGQNVTFRCDPISEHNRLYWYRQTLGQGPEFLTYFQNEAQLEKSRLLSDRFSAERPKGSFSTLEIQRTEQGDSAMYLCASRLALLGEQYFGPGTRLTVT.

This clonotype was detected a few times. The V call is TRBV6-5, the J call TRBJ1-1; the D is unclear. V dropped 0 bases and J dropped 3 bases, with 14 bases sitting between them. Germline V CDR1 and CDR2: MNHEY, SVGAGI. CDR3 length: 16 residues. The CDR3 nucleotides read TGTGCCAGCAGTTACTCGAGCGGGGAGTTGGACACTGAAGCTTTCTTT. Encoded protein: CASSYSSGELDTEAFF.

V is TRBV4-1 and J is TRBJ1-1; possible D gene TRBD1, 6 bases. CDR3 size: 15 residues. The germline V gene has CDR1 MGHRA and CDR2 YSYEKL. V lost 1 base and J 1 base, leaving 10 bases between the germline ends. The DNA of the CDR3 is TGCGCCAGCAGCCAAGCGGGGGCTGGGAACACTGAAGCTTTCTTT. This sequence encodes CASSQAGAGNTEAFF.

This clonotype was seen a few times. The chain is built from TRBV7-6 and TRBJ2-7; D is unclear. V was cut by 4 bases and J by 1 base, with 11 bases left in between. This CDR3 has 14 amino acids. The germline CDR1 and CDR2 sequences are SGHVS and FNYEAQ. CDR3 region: CASSWNLRSYEQYF. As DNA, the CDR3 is TGTGCCAGCAGCTGGAACCTCCGTTCCTACGAGCAGTACTTC.

The CDR3 DNA reads TGTGCCAGCAGTCCAAAGGGGTTAGGGACTGAAGCTTTCTTT. This gives the protein CASSPKGLGTEAFF. The chain has TRBV12-3 or TRBV12-4 and TRBJ1-1, with D perhaps TRBD1 (5 bases). V was cut by 5 bases and J by 5 bases, with 15 bases left in between. This CDR3 comprises 14 residues.

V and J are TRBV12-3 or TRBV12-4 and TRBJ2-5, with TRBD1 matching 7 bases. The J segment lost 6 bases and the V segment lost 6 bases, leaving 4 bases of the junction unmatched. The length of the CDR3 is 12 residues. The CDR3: CASSDREQTQYF. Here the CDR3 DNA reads TGTGCCAGCAGCGACAGGGAACAGACCCAGTACTTC.

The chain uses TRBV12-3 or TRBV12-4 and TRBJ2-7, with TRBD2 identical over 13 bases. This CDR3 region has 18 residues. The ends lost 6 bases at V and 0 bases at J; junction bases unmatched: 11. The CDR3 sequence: CASSAGTSGTLSSYEQYF. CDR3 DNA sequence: TGTGCCAGCAGCGCCGGGACTAGCGGGACCTTGAGCTCCTACGAGCAGTACTTC.

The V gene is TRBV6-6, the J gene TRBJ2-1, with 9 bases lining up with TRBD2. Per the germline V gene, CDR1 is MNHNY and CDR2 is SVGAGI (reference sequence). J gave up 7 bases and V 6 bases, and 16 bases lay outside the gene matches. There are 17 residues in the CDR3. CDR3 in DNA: TGTGCCAGCAGCCCTAACCTGGGTAGCGGGAGAGGGAATGAGCAGTTCTTC. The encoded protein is CASSPNLGSGRGNEQFF.

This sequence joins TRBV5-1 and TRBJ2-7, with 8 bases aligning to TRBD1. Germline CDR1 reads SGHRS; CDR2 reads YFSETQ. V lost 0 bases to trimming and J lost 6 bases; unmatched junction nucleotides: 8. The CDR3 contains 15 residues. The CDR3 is CASSLAGTGQGEQYF. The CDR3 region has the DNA TGCGCCAGCAGCTTGGCCGGGACAGGTCAGGGCGAGCAGTACTTC.

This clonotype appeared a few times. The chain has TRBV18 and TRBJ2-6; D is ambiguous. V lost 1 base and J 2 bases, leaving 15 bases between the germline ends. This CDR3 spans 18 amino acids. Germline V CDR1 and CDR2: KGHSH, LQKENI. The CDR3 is CASSPQVAAPTGANVLTF. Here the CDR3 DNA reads TGTGCCAGCTCACCACAAGTGGCAGCTCCCACTGGGGCCAACGTCCTGACTTTC.

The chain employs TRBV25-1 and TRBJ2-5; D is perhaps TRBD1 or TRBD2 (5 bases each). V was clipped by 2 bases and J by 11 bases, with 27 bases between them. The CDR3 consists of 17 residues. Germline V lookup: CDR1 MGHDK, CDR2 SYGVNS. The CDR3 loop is CASSEDYFQGYGNEQYF. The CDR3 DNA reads TGTGCCAGCAGTGAAGACTATTTCCAGGGCTATGGCAATGAGCAGTACTTC.

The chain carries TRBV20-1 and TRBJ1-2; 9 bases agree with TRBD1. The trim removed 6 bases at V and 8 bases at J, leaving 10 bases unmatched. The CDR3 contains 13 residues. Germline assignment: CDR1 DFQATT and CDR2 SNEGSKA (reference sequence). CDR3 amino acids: CSANRDRVEGYTF. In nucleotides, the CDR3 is TGCAGTGCCAACCGGGACAGGGTTGAGGGCTACACCTTC.

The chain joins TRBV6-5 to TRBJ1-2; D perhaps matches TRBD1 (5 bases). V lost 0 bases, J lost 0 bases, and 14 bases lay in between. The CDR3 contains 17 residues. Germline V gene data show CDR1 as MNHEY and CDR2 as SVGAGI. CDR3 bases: TGTGCCAGCAGTTACTCGGGGGGTAGCAGCGCTAACTATGGCTACACCTTC. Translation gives CASSYSGGSSANYGYTF.

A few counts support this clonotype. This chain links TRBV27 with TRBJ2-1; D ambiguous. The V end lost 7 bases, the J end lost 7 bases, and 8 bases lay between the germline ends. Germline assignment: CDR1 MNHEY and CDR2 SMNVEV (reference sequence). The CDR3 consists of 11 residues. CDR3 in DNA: TGTGCCAGCATCCGAGGAAATGAGCAGTTCTTC. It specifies CASIRGNEQFF.

This chain's CDR3 is CSALTGNYGYTF. In DNA form, the CDR3 reads TGCAGCGCCCTGACGGGCAACTATGGCTACACCTTC. The V gene is TRBV29-1, the J gene TRBJ1-2, with D unresolved. The CDR3 has 12 residues. Trimming pared 7 bases from V and 2 bases from J, leaving 11 bases between. CDR1 SQVTM and CDR2 ANQGSEA come from the germline V gene.

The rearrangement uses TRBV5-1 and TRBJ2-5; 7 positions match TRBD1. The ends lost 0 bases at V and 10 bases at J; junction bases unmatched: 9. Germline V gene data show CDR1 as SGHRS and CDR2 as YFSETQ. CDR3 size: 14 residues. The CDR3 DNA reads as TGCGCCAGCAGCTTGGAAGGGCAGGGGGTTGTCCAGTACTTC. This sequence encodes CASSLEGQGVVQYF.

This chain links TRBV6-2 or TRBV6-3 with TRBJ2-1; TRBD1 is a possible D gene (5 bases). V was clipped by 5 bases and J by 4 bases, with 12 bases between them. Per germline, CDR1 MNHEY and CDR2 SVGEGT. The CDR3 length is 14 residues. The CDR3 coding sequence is TGTGCCAGCAGTGACAGCGCCCTTTACAATGAGCAGTTCTTC. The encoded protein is CASSDSALYNEQFF.

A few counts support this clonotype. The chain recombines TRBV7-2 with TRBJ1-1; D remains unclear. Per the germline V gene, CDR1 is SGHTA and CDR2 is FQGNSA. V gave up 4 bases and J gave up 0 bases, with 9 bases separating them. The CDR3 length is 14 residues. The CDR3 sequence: CASSYHPLNTEAFF. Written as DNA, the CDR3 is TGTGCCAGCAGCTATCACCCACTGAACACTGAAGCTTTCTTT.

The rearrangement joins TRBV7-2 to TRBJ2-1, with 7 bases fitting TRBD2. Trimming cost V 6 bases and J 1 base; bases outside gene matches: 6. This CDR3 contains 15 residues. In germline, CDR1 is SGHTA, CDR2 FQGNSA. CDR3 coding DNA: TGTGCCAGCAGATACGTCGGGGGGTCCTACAATGAGCAGTTCTTC. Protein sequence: CASRYVGGSYNEQFF.

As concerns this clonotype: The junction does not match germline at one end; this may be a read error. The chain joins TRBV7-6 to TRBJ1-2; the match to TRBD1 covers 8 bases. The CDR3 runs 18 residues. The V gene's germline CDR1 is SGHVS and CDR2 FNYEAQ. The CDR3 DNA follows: TGTGCCGGCAGCTTAGCACTTGGACAGGGCGACGCTAGCTATGGCTACACCTTC. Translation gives CAGSLALGQGDASYGYTF. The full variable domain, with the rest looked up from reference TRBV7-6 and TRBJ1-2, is GAGVSQSPRYKVTKRGQDVALRCDPISGHVSLYWYRQALGQGPEFLTYFNYEAQQDKSGLPNDRFSAERPEGSISTLTIQRTEQRDSAMYRCAGSLALGQGDASYGYTFGSGTRLTVV.